The 18 T cell receptor beta chains given below trace back to one sample, sequenced in a study of CD8 T cells in Susac syndrome. A quantity of about 0.5 to 1 ug RNA underwent reverse transcription using random hexamers. MiXCR, applied by TCRdb to the immunoSEQ multiplex PCR reads, yields one record per CDR3 protein. The sample holds about 200,000 distinct CDR3 sequences, 91% seen once. The sample consisted of CD4+ T cells from PBMCs. All receptors come from a human donor with Susac syndrome.

V gene TRBV28 combines with J gene TRBJ2-7, with D possibly matching TRBD1 (6 bases). Per germline, CDR1 MDHEN and CDR2 SYDVKM. The CDR3 is 15 amino acids. V dropped 7 bases and J dropped 3 bases, with 19 bases sitting between them. CDR3 protein: CASNKPGVANYEQYF. CDR3 DNA: TGTGCCAGCAATAAACCAGGGGTAGCTAACTACGAGCAGTACTTC. The variable domain in full, completed from reference TRBV28 and TRBJ2-7, reads DVKVTQSSRYLVKRTGEKVFLECVQDMDHENMFWYRQDPGLGLRLIYFSYDVKMKEKGDIPEGYSVSREKKERFSLILESASTNQTSMYLCASNKPGVANYEQYFGPGTRLTVT.

The chain has TRBV3-1 and TRBJ2-7; D is possibly TRBD1 (6 bases). Germline V gives CDR1 LGHDT, CDR2 YNNKEL (reference sequence). The V end lost 5 bases, the J end lost 10 bases, and 18 bases lay between the germline ends. The CDR3 runs 13 residues. Written as DNA, the CDR3 is TGTGCCAGCAGCTCTACCGGACAGCCTACACAGTACTTC. This gives the protein CASSSTGQPTQYF.

The chain uses TRBV20-1 and TRBJ2-7; 7 positions agree with TRBD1. The germline gives CDR1 DFQATT, CDR2 SNEGSKA (reference sequence). CDR3 length equals 11 residues. The CDR3 region is CALQGTYEQYF. The CDR3 DNA reads TGCGCGCTACAGGGGACCTACGAGCAGTACTTC.

The chain has TRBV20-1 and TRBJ2-5; 9 bases agree with TRBD1. Looked up from germline, CDR1 is DFQATT and CDR2 is SNEGSKA (reference sequence). J gave up 5 bases and V 5 bases, and 9 bases lay outside the gene matches. The CDR3 spans 14 residues. The CDR3 spells CSASGTGLLETQYF. CDR3 nucleotide sequence: TGCAGTGCTTCCGGGACAGGGTTGTTGGAGACCCAGTACTTC.

This chain links TRBV6-1 with TRBJ2-1, with TRBD2 matching over 13 bases. Losses at the gene ends were 5 bases for V and 4 bases for J; bases not matched to a gene: 5. The CDR3 runs to 16 residues. Germline CDR1 and CDR2: MNHNS and SASEGT. For the CDR3, the DNA is TGTGCCAGCAGTAAGATACTAGCGGGGGGGTACAATGAGCAGTTCTTC. Residues: CASSKILAGGYNEQFF.

The genes are TRBV29-1 and TRBJ1-1; 7 bases fit TRBD1. Per germline, CDR1 SQVTM and CDR2 ANQGSEA. The CDR3 extends over 17 amino acids. The V and J ends lost 7 bases and 6 bases, in that order; junction bases with no gene match: 23. CDR3 protein: CSAAPPRAGGLFAEAFF. The CDR3 nucleotides are TGCAGCGCCGCCCCCCCCCGCGCAGGGGGTTTGTTCGCTGAAGCTTTCTTT.

CDR3 amino acids: CASSPGSGRYNEQFF. In DNA, the CDR3 is TGTGCCAGCTCACCAGGCAGCGGGAGGTACAATGAGCAGTTCTTC. The chain employs TRBV18 and TRBJ2-1; 9 bases match TRBD2. Germline values: CDR1 KGHSH, CDR2 LQKENI. The CDR3 is 15 amino acids. Trimming at V came to 2 bases and at J to 4 bases, leaving 3 bases not matched to a gene. The full variable domain, completed using reference TRBV18 and TRBJ2-1, is NAGVMQNPRHLVRRRGQEARLRCSPMKGHSHVYWYRQLPEEGLKFMVYLQKENIIDESGMPKERFSAEFPKEGPSILRIQQVVRGDSAAYFCASSPGSGRYNEQFFGPGTRLTVL.

This chain links TRBV30 with TRBJ2-7; the match to TRBD1 covers 9 bases. From germline, CDR1 is GTSNPN and CDR2 SVGIG (reference sequence). CDR3 length equals 14 residues. V lost 2 bases to trimming and J lost 5 bases; unmatched junction nucleotides: 7. This chain's CDR3 is CAWSPGTGLDEQYF. CDR3 coding DNA: TGTGCCTGGAGTCCGGGGACAGGGTTGGACGAGCAGTACTTC. Using reference TRBV30 and TRBJ2-7 for the parts outside the CDR3, the full variable domain is SQTIHQWPATLVQPVGSPLSLECTVEGTSNPNLYWYRQAAGRGLQLLFYSVGIGQISSEVPQNLSASRPQDRQFILSSKKLLLSDSGFYLCAWSPGTGLDEQYFGPGTRLTVT.

DNA of the CDR3: TGTGCCAGTAGGAAGGGACAGTTGGAAAGAGCGGGCTACACCTTC. Its translation is CASRKGQLERAGYTF. The chain joins TRBV19 to TRBJ1-2; 7 bases are a match to TRBD1. V lost 6 bases, J lost 8 bases, and 15 bases stayed unmatched. This CDR3 spans 15 amino acids. The germline V gene has CDR1 LNHDA and CDR2 SQIVND (reference sequence).

The V gene is TRBV3-1, the J gene TRBJ2-7; TRBD2 might be the D (6 bases). The CDR3 has 13 amino acids. From germline, CDR1 is LGHDT and CDR2 YNNKEL (reference sequence). V was cut by 3 bases and J by 2 bases, with 8 bases left in between. CDR3 protein: CASSHGTAYEQYF. The CDR3 DNA follows: TGTGCCAGCAGCCATGGGACTGCCTACGAGCAGTACTTC.

This clonotype was picked up one time. The rearrangement links TRBV20-1 to TRBJ1-5; TRBD1 might be the D (5 bases). Germline CDR1 reads DFQATT; CDR2 reads SNEGSKA (reference sequence). This CDR3 contains 15 residues. The V end was cut by 3 bases, the J end by 6 bases, with 18 bases between. CDR3 DNA: TGCAGTGCTAGCAACAGGTATCATAGCGGTCAGCCCCAGCATTTT. This translates into CSASNRYHSGQPQHF.

The chain couples TRBV30 to TRBJ2-7, with D hard to call. V was pared by 0 bases and J by 2 bases, with 23 bases between. This CDR3 is 18 amino acids long. CDR1 GTSNPN and CDR2 SVGIG come from the germline V gene (reference sequence). CDR3 sequence (DNA): TGTGCCTGGAGTGTGTCCCACCGTCGTGGAGCACGAGCCTACGAGCAGTACTTC. Its protein product is CAWSVSHRRGARAYEQYF.

The V call is TRBV7-6, the J call TRBJ1-6, with a tentative D call TRBD1 (5 bases). The CDR3 is 15 amino acids. Deletions cut 5 bases from V and 10 bases from J, with 18 bases between. The germline gives CDR1 SGHVS, CDR2 FNYEAQ. CDR3 bases: TGTGCCAGCAGCACCCGGGACTTGAGTGACTCACCCCTCCACTTT. This sequence encodes CASSTRDLSDSPLHF. Full variable domain (missing parts from reference TRBV7-6 and TRBJ1-6): GAGVSQSPRYKVTKRGQDVALRCDPISGHVSLYWYRQALGQGPEFLTYFNYEAQQDKSGLPNDRFSAERPEGSISTLTIQRTEQRDSAMYRCASSTRDLSDSPLHFGNGTRLTVT.

This chain joins TRBV20-1 and TRBJ2-3, with 13 bases fitting TRBD2. CDR1 is DFQATT, CDR2 SNEGSKA, per germline (reference sequence). With 6 bases clipped from V and 2 bases from J, the junction kept 8 bases outside the gene matches. CDR3 length equals 16 residues. CDR3 protein: CSAHRLAGGVTDTQYF. The CDR3 DNA reads as TGCAGTGCCCATAGACTAGCGGGAGGAGTCACAGATACGCAGTATTTT.

This chain links TRBV4-1 with TRBJ1-2; 8 nucleotides match TRBD1. V shed 3 bases, J shed 3 bases, and the junction held 12 bases outside the gene matches. Germline V gene lookup returns CDR1 MGHRA and CDR2 YSYEKL. The CDR3 is 17 residues long. The CDR3 is CASSQLSGTGSYYGYTF. CDR3 DNA: TGCGCCAGCAGCCAGTTGTCCGGGACAGGCTCCTACTATGGCTACACCTTC.

In its sample, this clonotype was seen once. The chain has TRBV12-5 and TRBJ1-6, with D unresolved. Germline values: CDR1 LGHNT, CDR2 FRNRAP. The CDR3 contains 16 residues. V was trimmed by 0 bases and J by 0 bases, leaving 6 bases between them. The CDR3 region is CASGLVRSSYNSPLHF. In DNA, the CDR3 is TGTGCTAGTGGTTTGGTACGGAGCTCCTATAATTCACCCCTCCACTTT.

The chain has TRBV20-1 and TRBJ2-1, with 9 positions matching TRBD1. The CDR3 loop spans 18 amino acids. Germline CDR1 and CDR2: DFQATT and SNEGSKA (reference sequence). V gave up 2 bases and J gave up 3 bases; unmatched junction bases: 14. The CDR3 reads CSARSPWGGTGFYNEQFF. For the CDR3, the DNA is TGCAGTGCTAGATCCCCCTGGGGCGGGACAGGGTTCTACAATGAGCAGTTCTTC.

The chain carries TRBV7-2 and TRBJ2-7, with 7 bases lining up with TRBD2. The CDR3 runs to 15 residues. Trimming removed 5 bases from V and 4 bases from J; junction bases left unmatched: 11. Germline CDR1 is SGHTA and CDR2 is FQGNSA. The CDR3, as DNA: TGTGCCAGCAGCCGCCTTGAACGGGGGGAGTACGAGCAGTACTTC. It specifies CASSRLERGEYEQYF.